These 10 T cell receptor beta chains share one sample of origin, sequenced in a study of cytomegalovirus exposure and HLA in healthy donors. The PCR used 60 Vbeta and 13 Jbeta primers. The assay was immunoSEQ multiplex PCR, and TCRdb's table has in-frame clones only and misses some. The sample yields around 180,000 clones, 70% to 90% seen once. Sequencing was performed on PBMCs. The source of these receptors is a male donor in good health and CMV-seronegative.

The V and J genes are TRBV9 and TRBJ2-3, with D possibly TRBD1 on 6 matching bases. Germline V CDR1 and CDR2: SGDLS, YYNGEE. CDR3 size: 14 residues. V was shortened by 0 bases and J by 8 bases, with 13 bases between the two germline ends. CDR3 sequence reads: CASSVAGQYATQYF. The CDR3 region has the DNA TGTGCCAGCAGCGTAGCGGGACAATATGCTACGCAGTATTTT.

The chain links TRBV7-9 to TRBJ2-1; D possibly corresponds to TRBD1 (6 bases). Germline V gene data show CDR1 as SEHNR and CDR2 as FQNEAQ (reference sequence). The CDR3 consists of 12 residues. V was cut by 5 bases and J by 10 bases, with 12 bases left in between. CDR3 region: CASSIYGTEQFF. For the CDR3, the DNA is TGTGCCAGCAGCATTTACGGGACAGAGCAGTTCTTC.

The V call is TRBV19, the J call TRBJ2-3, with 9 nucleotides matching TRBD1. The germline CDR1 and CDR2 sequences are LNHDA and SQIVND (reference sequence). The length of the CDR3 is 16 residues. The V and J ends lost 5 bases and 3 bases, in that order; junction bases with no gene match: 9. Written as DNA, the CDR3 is TGTGCCAGTAGTCCCCGAACAGGGGGCCGGACAGATACGCAGTATTTT. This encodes CASSPRTGGRTDTQYF.

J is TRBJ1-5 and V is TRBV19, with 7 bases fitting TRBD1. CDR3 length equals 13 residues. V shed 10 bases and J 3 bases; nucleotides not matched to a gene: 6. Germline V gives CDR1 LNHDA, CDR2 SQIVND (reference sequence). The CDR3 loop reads CANQGQANQPQHF. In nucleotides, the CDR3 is TGTGCCAACCAAGGACAGGCCAATCAGCCCCAGCATTTT.

The chain's CDR3 is CASTTRDRANVLTF. The CDR3, as DNA: TGTGCCAGTACTACCCGGGACAGGGCCAACGTCCTGACTTTC. This chain connects TRBV19 to TRBJ2-6, with TRBD1 as a possible D gene (6 bases). Germline V lookup: CDR1 LNHDA, CDR2 SQIVND (reference sequence). With 7 bases removed from V and 5 bases from J, the gap between germline ends came to 12 bases. This CDR3 is 14 amino acids long.

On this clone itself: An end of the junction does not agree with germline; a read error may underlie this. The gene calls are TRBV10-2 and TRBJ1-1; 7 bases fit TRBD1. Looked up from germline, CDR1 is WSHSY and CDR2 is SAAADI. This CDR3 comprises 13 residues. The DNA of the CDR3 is TGCGCCACCAGACAGGGTTCGAACACTGAAGTTTTCTTT. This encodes CATRQGSNTEVFF.

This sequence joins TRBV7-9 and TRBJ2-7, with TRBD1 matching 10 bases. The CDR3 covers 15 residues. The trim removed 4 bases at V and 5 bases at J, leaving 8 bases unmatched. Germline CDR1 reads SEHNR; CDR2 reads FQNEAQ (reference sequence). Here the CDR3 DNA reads TGTGCCAGCAGCTCACCCGACAGGGGGCTCAACGAGCAGTACTTC. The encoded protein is CASSSPDRGLNEQYF.

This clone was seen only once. The CDR3 sequence: CASSHLGQKSYNEQFF. In DNA form, the CDR3 reads TGCGCCAGCAGCCACCTCGGACAGAAGTCCTACAATGAGCAGTTCTTC. The chain uses TRBV4-1 and TRBJ2-1; tentatively, D is TRBD1 (6 bases). The CDR3 totals 16 residues. Per the germline V gene, CDR1 is MGHRA and CDR2 is YSYEKL. Trimming removed 3 bases at V and 1 base at J, with 13 bases between.

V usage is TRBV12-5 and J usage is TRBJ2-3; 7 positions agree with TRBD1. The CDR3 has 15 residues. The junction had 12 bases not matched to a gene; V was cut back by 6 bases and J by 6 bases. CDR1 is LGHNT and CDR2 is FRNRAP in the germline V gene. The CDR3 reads CASGPREGGRDTQYF. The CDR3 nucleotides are TGTGCTAGTGGCCCCCGGGAAGGGGGCAGGGATACGCAGTATTTT.

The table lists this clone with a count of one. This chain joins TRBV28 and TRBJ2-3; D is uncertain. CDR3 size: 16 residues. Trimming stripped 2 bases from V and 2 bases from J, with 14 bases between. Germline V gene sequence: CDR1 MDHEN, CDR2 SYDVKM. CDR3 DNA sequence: TGTGCCAGCAGTTTAAGGTCTAGTGTCCCCACAGATACGCAGTATTTT. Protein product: CASSLRSSVPTDTQYF.